The 20 T cell receptor beta chains below come from one sample, sequenced in a study of control samples from healthy donors and cancer patients. The data were produced by immunoSEQ multiplex PCR, yet TCRdb's version contains in-frame clones alone and is incomplete. The sample consists of about 53,000 clones, 87% of them appearing once. Material: PBMCs. All receptors come from a man aged 55 to 70 with head and neck cancer.

The rearrangement links TRBV18 to TRBJ2-1; D is possibly TRBD2 (5 bases). The CDR3 consists of 15 residues. Trimming stripped 0 bases from V and 0 bases from J, with 6 bases between. Per germline, CDR1 KGHSH and CDR2 LQKENI. Here the CDR3 reads CASSPPTSSYNEQFF. The DNA of the CDR3 is TGTGCCAGCTCACCACCAACTAGCTCCTACAATGAGCAGTTCTTC.

The rearrangement links TRBV28 to TRBJ1-6; D is possibly TRBD1 (5 bases). CDR1 and CDR2 from the germline V gene are MDHEN and SYDVKM. The V end lost 4 bases, the J end lost 8 bases, and 12 bases lay between the germline ends. This CDR3 is built from 14 residues. The CDR3 DNA follows: TGTGCCAGCAGTTCAACAGGTCTGCATTCACCCCTCCACTTT. This sequence encodes CASSSTGLHSPLHF.

The chain links TRBV28 to TRBJ1-5, with TRBD1 as a possible D gene (6 bases). Germline values: CDR1 MDHEN, CDR2 SYDVKM. The V end lost 3 bases, the J end lost 5 bases, and 11 bases lay between the germline ends. CDR3 length: 14 amino acids. The CDR3 loop is CASSFGGGDQPQHF. The CDR3 bases are TGTGCCAGCAGTTTCGGAGGGGGAGATCAGCCCCAGCATTTT.

This chain connects TRBV5-1 to TRBJ2-7, with 9 bases matching TRBD1. J was trimmed by 3 bases and V by 4 bases; bases with no gene match: 8. This CDR3 has 15 residues. CDR1 is SGHRS, CDR2 YFSETQ, per germline. CDR3 nucleotide sequence: TGCGCCAGCAGCCGAGGGACAGGGAGTGTCTACGAGCAGTACTTC. Encoded protein: CASSRGTGSVYEQYF.

V usage is TRBV4-1 and J usage is TRBJ1-3; maybe TRBD1 (6 bases). CDR1 is MGHRA and CDR2 is YSYEKL in the germline V gene. The CDR3 spans 16 residues. The V end lost 3 bases, the J end lost 3 bases, and 15 bases lay between the germline ends. CDR3 loop: CASSHIYRARGNTIYF. The CDR3 nucleotides read TGCGCCAGCAGCCATATATACAGGGCCCGTGGAAACACCATATATTTT.

The chain uses TRBV4-1 and TRBJ2-2; no firm D call. Germline-derived CDR1 and CDR2 are MGHRA and YSYEKL. Trimming removed 3 bases at V and 3 bases at J, with 20 bases between. The CDR3 sequence is 18 residues long. In DNA form, the CDR3 reads TGCGCCAGCAGCCACCGCGTAATAAGTGGAACTTACACCGGGGAGCTGTTTTTT. Protein sequence: CASSHRVISGTYTGELFF.

This clone has only one observation. The V call is TRBV2, the J call TRBJ2-2; D unclear. From germline, CDR1 is SNHLY and CDR2 FYNNEI. The CDR3 totals 15 residues. V was clipped by 1 base and J by 1 base, with 7 bases between them. Here the CDR3 DNA reads TGTGCCAGCAGTGAAGGTGTTCTGAACACCGGGGAGCTGTTTTTT. It specifies CASSEGVLNTGELFF.

The chain employs TRBV4-1 and TRBJ1-3; 8 bases align to TRBD1. The CDR3 length is 17 residues. CDR1 and CDR2 (germline): MGHRA, YSYEKL. V dropped 5 bases and J dropped 0; count of bases not matched to a gene: 9. The CDR3 protein is CASSLWTGSRSGNTIYF. CDR3 bases: TGCGCCAGCAGCTTATGGACAGGGAGTCGCTCTGGAAACACCATATATTTT.

J is TRBJ2-3 and V is TRBV11-3; 14 nucleotides align to TRBD2. Germline CDR1 is SGHNT and CDR2 is YENEEA. The V segment lost 5 bases and the J segment 2 bases; nucleotides outside the gene matches: 6. The CDR3 extends over 17 amino acids. For the CDR3, the DNA is TGTGCCAGCAGCCCGGGACTAGCGGGGGACAACACAGATACGCAGTATTTT. It is translated as CASSPGLAGDNTDTQYF.

V usage is TRBV4-3 and J usage is TRBJ1-3; maybe TRBD1 (5 bases). Per the germline V gene, CDR1 is LGHNA and CDR2 is YSLEER. Trimming stripped 0 bases from V and 8 bases from J, with 20 bases between. This CDR3 contains 17 residues. The CDR3 loop reads CASSQDLAREVGDTIYF. DNA of the CDR3: TGCGCCAGCAGCCAAGATCTCGCCAGGGAGGTTGGGGACACCATATATTTT.

This chain joins TRBV28 and TRBJ1-4, with D maybe TRBD1 (5 bases). Trimming shortened V by 5 bases and J by 7 bases, and 20 bases separated the two germline ends. The CDR3 covers 16 residues. Germline V CDR1 and CDR2: MDHEN, SYDVKM. CDR3 in amino acids: CASSNRDAQLVEKLFF. Written as DNA, the CDR3 is TGTGCCAGCAGTAACCGGGACGCCCAACTCGTTGAAAAACTGTTTTTT.

The chain combines TRBV27 with TRBJ2-1, with D tentatively TRBD1 (6 bases). The CDR3 length is 16 residues. Germline assignment: CDR1 MNHEY and CDR2 SMNVEV (reference sequence). Trimming shortened V by 3 bases and J by 5 bases, and 17 bases separated the two germline ends. Here the CDR3 DNA reads TGTGCCAGCAGTTTCGGCCTACCAGGACAGAACAATGAGCAGTTCTTC. Protein product: CASSFGLPGQNNEQFF.

V and J are TRBV6-2 or TRBV6-3 and TRBJ2-2; a possible D gene is TRBD2 (6 bases). CDR1 and CDR2 from the germline V gene are MNHEY and SVGEGT. Trimming shortened V by 4 bases and J by 5 bases, and 14 bases separated the two germline ends. The CDR3 runs to 15 residues. The CDR3 reads CASSLDGSHTGELFF. For the CDR3, the DNA is TGTGCCAGCAGTTTGGACGGGAGCCATACCGGGGAGCTGTTTTTT.

The chain carries TRBV18 and TRBJ2-3; 9 positions match TRBD2. The CDR3 extends over 15 amino acids. Losses at the gene ends were 2 bases for V and 5 bases for J; bases not matched to a gene: 5. The germline V gene has CDR1 KGHSH and CDR2 LQKENI. CDR3 DNA sequence: TGTGCCAGCTCACCAGCAGCGGGGGGCCGAGATACGCAGTATTTT. Amino acid sequence: CASSPAAGGRDTQYF. Based on the CDR3 plus reference TRBV18 and TRBJ2-3, the full variable domain is NAGVMQNPRHLVRRRGQEARLRCSPMKGHSHVYWYRQLPEEGLKFMVYLQKENIIDESGMPKERFSAEFPKEGPSILRIQQVVRGDSAAYFCASSPAAGGRDTQYFGPGTRLTVL.

V is TRBV19 and J is TRBJ2-5, with 7 positions matching TRBD1. Losses at the gene ends were 4 bases for V and 2 bases for J; bases not matched to a gene: 4. The CDR3 totals 14 residues. From germline, CDR1 is LNHDA and CDR2 SQIVND (reference sequence). Written as DNA, the CDR3 is TGTGCCAGTAGTAGTCCGGGACAGCAAGAGACCCAGTACTTC. It yields the protein CASSSPGQQETQYF.

The V call is TRBV18, the J call TRBJ2-5, with unresolved D. The CDR3 totals 13 residues. Trimming took off 0 bases at V and 5 bases at J, with 7 bases between the two ends. Looked up from germline, CDR1 is KGHSH and CDR2 is LQKENI. The CDR3 DNA is TGTGCCAGCTCACCACCCTCAGTGGAGACCCAGTACTTC. Translating gives CASSPPSVETQYF.

The chain combines TRBV24-1 with TRBJ2-3; TRBD1 agrees at 9 bases. Germline V gene data show CDR1 as KGHDR and CDR2 as SFDVKD. J gave up 4 bases and V 3 bases, and 10 bases lay outside the gene matches. The CDR3 runs 17 residues. Written as DNA, the CDR3 is TGTGCCACCAGTGATCAACAGGGGGCAAGAATAGCAGATACGCAGTATTTT. Protein product: CATSDQQGARIADTQYF.

As DNA, the CDR3 is TGTGCCAGCAGCTTGGACAGGGGCCATATTATAACCTACGAGCAGTACTTC. Encoded protein: CASSLDRGHIITYEQYF. The rearrangement joins TRBV5-6 to TRBJ2-7; 7 nucleotides agree with TRBD1. Germline CDR1 reads SGHDT; CDR2 reads YYEEEE. The J segment lost 2 bases and the V segment lost 0 bases, leaving 11 bases of the junction unmatched. This CDR3 has 17 amino acids.

This sequence joins TRBV30 and TRBJ2-2, with D hard to call. Between the trimmed V and J ends, which lost 5 bases and 3 bases, there was a span of 10 bases. The CDR3 sequence is 13 residues long. CDR1 and CDR2 from the germline V gene are GTSNPN and SVGIG (reference sequence). The CDR3 sequence is CAWDVADTGELFF. Written as DNA, the CDR3 is TGTGCCTGGGATGTCGCCGACACCGGGGAGCTGTTTTTT.

This clone was seen only once. CDR3 residues: CASSGGVIAKNIQYF. The CDR3 DNA sequence: TGTGCCAGTAGTGGAGGGGTGATCGCCAAAAACATTCAGTACTTC. The chain couples TRBV19 to TRBJ2-4, with D possibly matching TRBD2 (6 bases). CDR1 and CDR2 from the germline V gene are LNHDA and SQIVND (reference sequence). The V gene lost 5 bases and the J gene lost 1 base, with 12 bases spanning the gap. The CDR3 runs to 15 residues.